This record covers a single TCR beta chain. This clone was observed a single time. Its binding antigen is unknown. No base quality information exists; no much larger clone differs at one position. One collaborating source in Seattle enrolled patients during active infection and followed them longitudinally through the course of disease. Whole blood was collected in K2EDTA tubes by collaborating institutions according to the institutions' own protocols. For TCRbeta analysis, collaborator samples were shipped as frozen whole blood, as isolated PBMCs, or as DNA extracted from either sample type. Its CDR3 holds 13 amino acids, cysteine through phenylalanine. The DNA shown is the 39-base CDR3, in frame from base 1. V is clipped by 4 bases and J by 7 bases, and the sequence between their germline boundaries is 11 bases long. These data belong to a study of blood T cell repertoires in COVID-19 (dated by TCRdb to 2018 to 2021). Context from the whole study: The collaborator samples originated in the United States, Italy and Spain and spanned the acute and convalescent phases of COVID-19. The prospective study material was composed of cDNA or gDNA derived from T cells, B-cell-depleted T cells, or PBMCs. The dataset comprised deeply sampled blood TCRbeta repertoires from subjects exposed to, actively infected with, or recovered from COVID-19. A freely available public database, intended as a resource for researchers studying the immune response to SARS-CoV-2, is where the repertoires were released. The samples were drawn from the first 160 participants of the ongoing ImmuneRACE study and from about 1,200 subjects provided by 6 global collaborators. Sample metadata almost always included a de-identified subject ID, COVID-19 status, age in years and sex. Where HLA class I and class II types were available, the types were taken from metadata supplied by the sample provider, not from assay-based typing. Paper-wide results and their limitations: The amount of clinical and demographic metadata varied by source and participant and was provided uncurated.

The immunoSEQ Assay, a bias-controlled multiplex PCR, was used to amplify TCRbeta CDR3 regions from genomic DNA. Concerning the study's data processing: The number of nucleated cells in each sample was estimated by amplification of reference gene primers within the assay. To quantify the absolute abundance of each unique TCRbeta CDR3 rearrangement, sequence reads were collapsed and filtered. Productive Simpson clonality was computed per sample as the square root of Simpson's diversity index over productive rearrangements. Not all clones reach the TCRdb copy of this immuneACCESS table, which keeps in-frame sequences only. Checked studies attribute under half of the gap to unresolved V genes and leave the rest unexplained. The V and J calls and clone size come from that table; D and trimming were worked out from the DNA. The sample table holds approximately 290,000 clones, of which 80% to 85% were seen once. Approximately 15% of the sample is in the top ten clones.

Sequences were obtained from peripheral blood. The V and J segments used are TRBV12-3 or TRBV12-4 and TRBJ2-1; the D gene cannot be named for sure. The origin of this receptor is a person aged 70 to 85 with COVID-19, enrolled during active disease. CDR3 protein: CASSSRSANEQFF. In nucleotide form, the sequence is TGTGCCAGCAGTTCCAGGTCGGCTAATGAGCAGTTCTTC.